The TCR beta chain under discussion was sequenced for a study of CD8+ T cells in alopecia areata. Turning to the study itself: After 6 to 18 months of tofacitinib, follow-up continued 6 months off drug. Study-wide findings and caveats: Scalp samples also yield sequences from resident alphabeta T cells of normal skin. Compared with mice, patients displayed less clear TCR sharing, possibly for HLA-related reasons.

As to this clone: No antigen is known for it.

Individuals with alopecia areata gave both lesional scalp punch biopsies and peripheral blood for collection. Isolated RNA was reverse transcribed into cDNA used as the sequencing template. The table came from immunoSEQ multiplex PCR; TCRdb's copy has only in-frame clones and leaves some out. The table records about 98,000 clones, about 40% of them present only once. This CDR3 has 13 amino acids. V was clipped by 0 bases and J by 7 bases, with 13 bases between them. CDR1 and CDR2 (germline): GTSNPN, SVGIG (reference sequence). The chain couples TRBV30 to TRBJ2-7, with D hard to call. Material: CD4+ T cells sorted from blood. This receptor was taken from a human donor with alopecia areata. The CDR3 DNA reads TGTGCCTGGAGTGTTCTCAGCCCCGGTGAGCAGTACTTC. Residues: CAWSVLSPGEQYF.